This T cell receptor (beta chain) came from a study of blood T cell repertoires in COVID-19. For the study at large: Samples representing acute and convalescent COVID-19 were sourced from the United States, Italy and Spain. From T cells, B-cell-depleted T cells, or PBMCs came the material, which was cDNA or gDNA.

Under the authors' procedure: Reference gene primer amplification gave nucleated cell count estimates. Clones were read by immunoSEQ multiplex PCR, and TCRdb kept only the in-frame ones, dropping some. The DNA was the basis for D and trimming; V, J and clone size are from that table. The sample includes around 71,000 clones, just under 85% of them seen just once. Germline CDR1 LGHNA, CDR2 YSLEER. The ends were cut back, 1 base at V and 8 bases at J, with 15 bases in the middle. The CDR3 has 16 residues. Sample: peripheral blood. The clonotype was recovered from a man between 65 and 80 years old with acute or convalescent COVID-19. The chain has TRBV4-3 and TRBJ1-6; a possible D gene is TRBD1 (5 bases). The CDR3 spells CASSQGYAGLDSPLHF. CDR3 bases: TGCGCCAGCAGCCAAGGTTATGCGGGGCTGGATTCACCCCTCCACTTT.